The clone carrying this T cell receptor beta chain was counted only a few times. This same CDR3 is encoded by further DNA sequences in the sample. The sample originates from a study of blood T cell repertoires in COVID-19. Across the whole study: The study drew acute and convalescent COVID-19 samples from the United States, Italy and Spain. In each case, the material was cDNA or gDNA derived from T cells, B-cell-depleted T cells, or PBMCs.

Original methodology: It was from reference gene primer amplification that nucleated cell counts were estimated. Clones were sequenced by immunoSEQ multiplex PCR, and TCRdb holds only the in-frame ones, with some missing. V and J calls and clone size follow that table, whereas D and trimming were derived from the DNA. The sample records 310,000 or so clones, 88% being singletons. Seattle's cohort entered during active infection and was followed longitudinally. Sequences were obtained from peripheral blood. This receptor was obtained from a woman in her twenties or thirties with COVID-19, enrolled during active disease.

CDR3 nucleotide sequence: TGCGCCAGCAGTGAGGGCCAGAACAATCAGCCCCAGCATTTT. This gives the protein CASSEGQNNQPQHF. The rearrangement links TRBV10-2 to TRBJ1-5; D unclear. V gave up 2 bases and J gave up 3 bases, with 8 bases separating them. Germline CDR1 WSHSY, CDR2 SAAADI. The CDR3 contains 14 residues.